These T cell receptor beta chains were read from a single sample in a study of shared clonotypes between healthy human individuals. The protocol was immunoSEQ multiplex PCR, while the TCRdb copy is restricted to in-frame clones and leaves out a portion. The sample comprises 500,000 or so clones, approximately 95% of which are singletons, and around 0.066% rests with the top ten. The specimen was naive CD4+ T cells sorted from blood. The source of these receptors is a woman younger than 45 in good health. CDR3s include the opening cysteine and the closing phenylalanine or tryptophan. D genes are given only for firm matches. Clone size appears in some rows only: once, few, many, or a class for an expanded clone.

TRBV5-1	TRBJ2-7	.	.	CASSLASLSNEQYF	TGCGCCAGCAGCTTGGCGTCTTTGTCCAACGAGCAGTACTTC
TRBV6-1	TRBJ1-3	.	.	CASSGSGATGNTIYF	TGTGCCAGCAGTGGGTCTGGGGCGACTGGAAACACCATATATTTT
TRBV10-1	TRBJ2-7	.	TRBD1	CASTKTGRTSYEQYF	TGCGCCAGCACTAAGACAGGGAGAACTTCCTACGAGCAGTACTTC
TRBV19	TRBJ1-5	.	.	CASSSRQNPQPQHF	TGTGCCAGTAGTTCTCGACAGAATCCACAGCCCCAGCATTTT
TRBV5-6	TRBJ2-2	.	.	CASSRGGSTGELFF	TGTGCCAGCAGCCGAGGCGGGTCCACCGGGGAGCTGTTTTTT
TRBV5-1	TRBJ2-1	.	.	CASSLAGDAVNEQFF	TGCGCCAGCAGCTTGGCCGGGGACGCCGTCAATGAGCAGTTCTTC
TRBV7-9	TRBJ1-1	.	TRBD1	CASSFPTGQSEAFF	TGTGCCAGCAGCTTTCCAACGGGACAGTCTGAAGCTTTCTTT
TRBV5-1	TRBJ1-6	once	.	CASSLLQGRDSPLHF	TGCGCCAGCAGCTTGTTACAGGGTAGAGATTCACCCCTCCACTTT
TRBV6-1	TRBJ2-5	.	.	CASSSIGGETQYF	TGTGCCAGCAGTTCGATAGGGGGGGAGACCCAGTACTTC
TRBV19	TRBJ2-1	once	.	CASSIAGRYNEQFF	TGTGCCAGTAGTATTGCGGGACGATACAATGAGCAGTTCTTC
TRBV9	TRBJ2-1	.	.	CASSVGWGSYNEQFF	TGTGCCAGCAGCGTAGGTTGGGGGTCCTACAATGAGCAGTTCTTC
TRBV21-1	TRBJ2-6	.	.	CASSLAPPGQGSSNSGANVLTF	TGTGCCAGCAGTCTTGCCCCCCCCGGCCAGGGGTCATCAAACTCTGGGGCCAACGTCCTGACTTTC
TRBV27	TRBJ2-7	.	TRBD1	CASRRQGTTYEQYF	TGTGCCAGCAGGCGACAGGGGACAACCTACGAGCAGTACTTC
TRBV11-2	TRBJ2-2	.	.	CASSPLGGRTGELFF	TGTGCCAGCAGCCCGCTGGGCGGAAGAACCGGGGAGCTGTTTTTT
TRBV6-5	TRBJ2-7	.	TRBD2	CASRIGTSQQYF	TGTGCCAGCAGAATCGGGACTAGCCAGCAGTACTTC
TRBV5-1	TRBJ1-4	.	TRBD1	CASSANPGTGPDKLFF	TGCGCCAGCAGCGCCAATCCGGGGACAGGGCCAGATAAACTGTTTTTT
TRBV4-1	TRBJ2-7	.	.	CASSQAWDRGSSYEQYF	TGCGCCAGCAGCCAAGCGTGGGACCGGGGGAGCTCCTACGAGCAGTACTTC
TRBV6-6	TRBJ2-3	.	TRBD2	CASGREADTQYF	TGTGCCAGCGGACGGGAGGCAGATACGCAGTATTTT
TRBV11-3	TRBJ2-7	.	.	CASSSTGADEQYF	TGTGCCAGCAGCTCCACGGGGGCTGACGAGCAGTACTTC
TRBV19	TRBJ1-2	.	.	CASTHTGNYYHGYTF	TGTGCCAGTACCCATACAGGGAATTACTATCATGGCTACACCTTC
TRBV5-1	TRBJ2-1	.	TRBD2	CASSWGVPGTSGRAGGNEQFF	TGCGCCAGCAGCTGGGGGGTACCCGGGACTAGCGGGAGGGCCGGTGGCAATGAGCAGTTCTTC
TRBV11-2	TRBJ2-1	few	TRBD2	CASSLGTRDYFRFF	TGTGCCAGCAGCTTAGGAACCCGGGACTATTTTAGGTTCTTC
TRBV28	TRBJ2-5	.	.	CASRPFPLKQETQYF	TGTGCCAGCAGGCCCTTCCCGCTCAAACAAGAGACCCAGTACTTC
TRBV5-1	TRBJ2-1	.	.	CASSYVSYNEQFF	TGCGCCAGCAGCTATGTGTCATACAATGAGCAGTTCTTC
TRBV28	TRBJ2-4	.	.	CASSLLGSKNIQYF	TGTGCCAGCAGTTTATTAGGGTCAAAAAACATTCAGTACTTC
TRBV5-1	TRBJ2-2	.	.	CASSLVSGGELFF	TGCGCCAGCAGCTTGGTATCGGGCGGGGAGCTGTTTTTT
TRBV27	TRBJ2-3	.	TRBD1	CASRWGQTSGTDTQYF	TGTGCCAGCAGGTGGGGACAGACCTCTGGCACAGATACGCAGTATTTT
TRBV28	TRBJ2-7	.	.	CASTDTRSYEQYF	TGTGCCAGCACCGATACGAGGTCCTACGAGCAGTACTTC
TRBV28	TRBJ1-4	.	.	CASSSGANEKLFF	TGTGCCAGCAGTTCGGGAGCTAATGAAAAACTGTTTTTT
TRBV7-8	TRBJ2-3	.	.	CASSLRRRAFGTDTQYF	TGTGCCAGCAGCTTACGTCGGCGGGCCTTCGGAACAGATACGCAGTATTTT
TRBV6-5	TRBJ2-7	.	.	CACARFWGSYEQYF	TGTGCCTGCGCAAGGTTTTGGGGATCCTACGAGCAGTACTTC
TRBV6-6	TRBJ1-5	.	TRBD1	CASTGTGNINGPQHF	TGTGCCAGCACCGGGACAGGGAATATCAATGGGCCCCAGCATTTT
TRBV6-1	TRBJ2-7	.	.	CASKRASRADYEQYF	TGTGCCAGCAAAAGGGCCTCGAGGGCCGACTACGAGCAGTACTTC
TRBV6-5	TRBJ1-2	.	.	CASSVERDYGYTF	TGTGCCAGCAGTGTTGAGCGGGACTATGGCTACACCTTC
TRBV5-1	TRBJ1-1	.	.	CASSLASARNTEAFF	TGCGCCAGCAGCTTGGCGAGCGCCCGGAACACTGAAGCTTTCTTT
TRBV5-1	TRBJ2-1	.	TRBD1	CASIQGGQSDEQFF	TGCGCCAGCATCCAAGGGGGACAGTCAGATGAGCAGTTCTTC
TRBV18	TRBJ2-5	.	TRBD2	CASSPRASGGEETQYF	TGTGCCAGCTCACCACGGGCCAGCGGGGGGGAAGAGACCCAGTACTTC
TRBV11-2	TRBJ1-3	.	TRBD1	CASSFNRGQSSGNTIYF	TGTGCCAGCAGCTTCAACAGGGGCCAAAGCTCTGGAAACACCATATATTTT
TRBV19	TRBJ2-1	.	TRBD2	CASRETSGSYNEQFF	TGTGCCAGTAGGGAAACTAGCGGGTCCTACAATGAGCAGTTCTTC
TRBV5-6	TRBJ2-7	.	.	CASRRALGYSYEQYF	TGTGCCAGCAGAAGGGCTCTAGGGTATAGCTACGAGCAGTACTTC
TRBV4-2	TRBJ1-1	.	TRBD1	CASSQPGQGHTEAFF	TGTGCCAGCAGCCAACCCGGACAGGGGCACACTGAAGCTTTCTTT
TRBV4-1	TRBJ2-7	.	.	CASSQDTGREQYF	TGCGCCAGCAGCCAAGATACAGGGCGCGAGCAGTACTTC
TRBV10-3	TRBJ2-2	.	TRBD1	CAISEDRGNTGELFF	TGTGCCATCAGTGAGGACAGGGGGAACACCGGGGAGCTGTTTTTT
TRBV30	TRBJ1-1	.	TRBD1	CAWVTGDTEAFF	TGTGCCTGGGTGACAGGGGACACTGAAGCTTTCTTT
TRBV27	TRBJ1-2	.	TRBD1	CASRLTGQGSYGYTF	TGTGCCAGCCGACTTACGGGACAGGGAAGCTATGGCTACACCTTC
TRBV18	TRBJ2-7	.	.	CASSPPGYEQYF	TGTGCCAGCTCACCCCCGGGATACGAGCAGTACTTC
TRBV19	TRBJ2-3	.	TRBD1	CASTTTGGRDTQYF	TGTGCCAGTACCACGACAGGGGGCAGAGATACGCAGTATTTT